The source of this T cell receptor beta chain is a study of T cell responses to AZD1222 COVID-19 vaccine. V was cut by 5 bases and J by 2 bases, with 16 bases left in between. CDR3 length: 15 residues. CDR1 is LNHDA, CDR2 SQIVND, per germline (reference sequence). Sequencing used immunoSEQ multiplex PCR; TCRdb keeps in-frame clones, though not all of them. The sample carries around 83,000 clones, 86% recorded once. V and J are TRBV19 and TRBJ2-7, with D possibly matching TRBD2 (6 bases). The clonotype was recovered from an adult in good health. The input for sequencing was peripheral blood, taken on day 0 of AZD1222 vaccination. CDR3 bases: TGTGCCAGTAGTCCATGGGGGACTGGAACCTACGAGCAGTACTTC. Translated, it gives CASSPWGTGTYEQYF. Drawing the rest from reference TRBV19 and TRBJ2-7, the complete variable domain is DGGITQSPKYLFRKEGQNVTLSCEQNLNHDAMYWYRQDPGQGLRLIYYSQIVNDFQKGDIAEGYSVSREKKESFPLTVTSAQKNPTAFYLCASSPWGTGTYEQYFGPGTRLTVT.